These T cell receptor beta chains were read from a single sample in a study of CD8 T cells in Susac syndrome. One entry per CDR3 protein results from TCRdb running MiXCR on the immunoSEQ multiplex PCR reads. The sample contains around 280,000 distinct CDR3 sequences, about 90% of which appear only once. Input material: CD4+ T cells from PBMCs. These receptor sequences come from a human donor with multiple sclerosis. Both conserved end residues are part of each CDR3. The D gene is left open where the match is weak. For some rows the clone size is stated as once, few or many, or as a class when expanded; others skip it.

j_gene: TRBJ2-2; d_gene: -; v_gene: TRBV7-2; abundance: -; CDR3aa: CASSLSTGELFF; CDR3nt: TGTGCCAGCAGCTTATCCACCGGGGAGCTGTTTTTT
j_gene: TRBJ1-5; d_gene: -; v_gene: TRBV29-1; abundance: once; CDR3aa: CSVAEGNQPQHF; CDR3nt: TGCAGCGTTGCGGAGGGCAATCAGCCCCAGCATTTT
j_gene: TRBJ2-7; d_gene: -; v_gene: TRBV29-1; abundance: -; CDR3aa: CSVEGPGTYEQYF; CDR3nt: TGCAGCGTTGAGGGGCCGGGAACCTACGAGCAGTACTTC
j_gene: TRBJ2-1; d_gene: -; v_gene: TRBV5-1; abundance: -; CDR3aa: CASSPRQYAYNEQFF; CDR3nt: TGCGCCAGCAGCCCCCGACAGTATGCGTACAATGAGCAGTTCTTC
j_gene: TRBJ2-1; d_gene: -; v_gene: TRBV7-3; abundance: -; CDR3aa: CASSLMWGNEQFF; CDR3nt: TGTGCCAGCAGCTTAATGTGGGGCAATGAGCAGTTCTTC
j_gene: TRBJ1-1; d_gene: -; v_gene: TRBV5-8; abundance: -; CDR3aa: CASSLRTVNTEAFF; CDR3nt: TGTGCCAGCAGCCTCCGGACAGTAAACACTGAAGCTTTCTTT
j_gene: TRBJ2-1; d_gene: -; v_gene: TRBV11-1; abundance: -; CDR3aa: CASSFGTPLPQF; CDR3nt: TGTGCCAGCAGCTTCGGGACTCCACTACCTCAGTTC
j_gene: TRBJ2-5; d_gene: -; v_gene: TRBV7-9; abundance: -; CDR3aa: CASSPLAETQYF; CDR3nt: TGTGCCAGCAGCCCACTCGCGGAGACCCAGTACTTC
j_gene: TRBJ2-2; d_gene: -; v_gene: TRBV30; abundance: -; CDR3aa: CAWSVERGVTGELFF; CDR3nt: TGTGCCTGGAGTGTCGAGAGGGGGGTCACCGGGGAGCTGTTTTTT
j_gene: TRBJ1-5; d_gene: TRBD1; v_gene: TRBV19; abundance: -; CDR3aa: CASSTWDSLRVNQPQHF; CDR3nt: TGTGCCAGTAGTACCTGGGACAGCCTTAGGGTAAATCAGCCCCAGCATTTT
j_gene: TRBJ2-7; d_gene: TRBD2; v_gene: TRBV12-3/TRBV12-4; abundance: -; CDR3aa: CASSLHGGGFSYEQYF; CDR3nt: TGTGCCAGCAGTTTACATGGCGGGGGGTTCTCCTACGAGCAGTACTTC
j_gene: TRBJ1-5; d_gene: -; v_gene: TRBV15; abundance: -; CDR3aa: CATSRDGGAGQPQHF; CDR3nt: TGTGCCACCAGCAGAGATGGGGGGGCTGGACAGCCCCAGCATTTT
j_gene: TRBJ1-2; d_gene: -; v_gene: TRBV23-1; abundance: -; CDR3aa: CASSHGVLANYGYTF; CDR3nt: TGCGCCAGCAGTCATGGGGTGCTCGCTAACTATGGCTACACCTTC
j_gene: TRBJ1-1; d_gene: -; v_gene: TRBV29-1; abundance: once; CDR3aa: CSVGHIEAFF; CDR3nt: TGCAGCGTTGGGCACATTGAAGCTTTCTTT
j_gene: TRBJ2-7; d_gene: TRBD1; v_gene: TRBV4-2; abundance: -; CDR3aa: CASSQFSRGQGILSAEQYF; CDR3nt: TGTGCCAGCAGCCAATTTTCCCGGGGACAGGGTATTTTATCAGCCGAGCAGTACTTC
j_gene: TRBJ2-1; d_gene: -; v_gene: TRBV9; abundance: -; CDR3aa: CASSTGTGASGRLNEQFF; CDR3nt: TGTGCCAGCAGCACCGGGACAGGGGCTAGCGGGAGGTTAAATGAGCAGTTCTTC
j_gene: TRBJ1-1; d_gene: -; v_gene: TRBV9; abundance: -; CDR3aa: CASSPPGPSPAFF; CDR3nt: TGTGCCAGCAGCCCGCCGGGCCCGTCCCCCGCTTTCTTT
j_gene: TRBJ1-2; d_gene: -; v_gene: TRBV5-6; abundance: -; CDR3aa: CASAPGGGVYGYTF; CDR3nt: TGTGCCAGCGCACCGGGCGGAGGAGTTTATGGCTACACCTTC
j_gene: TRBJ1-3; d_gene: -; v_gene: TRBV5-6; abundance: -; CDR3aa: CASSYGVSSGNTIYF; CDR3nt: TGTGCCAGCAGCTACGGGGTATCCTCTGGAAACACCATATATTTT
j_gene: TRBJ2-1; d_gene: -; v_gene: TRBV7-9; abundance: once; CDR3aa: CASSLGLFPYNEQFF; CDR3nt: TGTGCCAGCAGCTTGGGACTTTTTCCCTACAATGAGCAGTTCTTC
j_gene: TRBJ2-5; d_gene: -; v_gene: TRBV12-5; abundance: -; CDR3aa: CASGLWETQYF; CDR3nt: TGTGCTAGTGGTTTATGGGAGACCCAGTACTTC
j_gene: TRBJ2-5; d_gene: TRBD1; v_gene: TRBV20-1; abundance: once; CDR3aa: CSALTGGMETQYF; CDR3nt: TGCAGTGCTCTCACAGGGGGCATGGAGACCCAGTACTTC
j_gene: TRBJ2-1; d_gene: -; v_gene: TRBV12-3/TRBV12-4; abundance: -; CDR3aa: CASTFSSSNYNEQFF; CDR3nt: TGTGCCAGCACCTTTAGTAGTAGTAACTACAATGAGCAGTTCTTC
j_gene: TRBJ2-3; d_gene: -; v_gene: TRBV3-1; abundance: once; CDR3aa: CASSQDDTQYF; CDR3nt: TGTGCCAGCAGCCAAGATGATACGCAGTATTTT
j_gene: TRBJ2-7; d_gene: TRBD2; v_gene: TRBV3-1; abundance: once; CDR3aa: CASSPPWTSGPVVYEQYF; CDR3nt: TGTGCCAGCAGCCCCCCGTGGACTAGCGGGCCGGTAGTCTACGAGCAGTACTTC
j_gene: TRBJ2-6; d_gene: TRBD1; v_gene: TRBV4-3; abundance: -; CDR3aa: CASSQDRRGRGRFGANVLTF; CDR3nt: TGCGCCAGCAGCCAAGATCGACGGGGCAGGGGGCGTTTCGGGGCCAACGTCCTGACTTTC
j_gene: TRBJ2-7; d_gene: -; v_gene: TRBV6-6; abundance: -; CDR3aa: CASSKDYEQYF; CDR3nt: TGTGCCAGCAGTAAAGACTACGAGCAGTACTTC
j_gene: TRBJ2-1; d_gene: TRBD2; v_gene: TRBV5-1; abundance: -; CDR3aa: CASSPLSGGGAREQFF; CDR3nt: TGCGCCAGCAGCCCCTTGTCTGGCGGGGGGGCCAGGGAGCAGTTCTTC
j_gene: TRBJ2-2; d_gene: -; v_gene: TRBV7-9; abundance: -; CDR3aa: CASSLAAIANTGELFF; CDR3nt: TGTGCCAGCAGCTTAGCGGCTATCGCGAACACCGGGGAGCTGTTTTTT
j_gene: TRBJ1-5; d_gene: -; v_gene: TRBV6-1; abundance: -; CDR3aa: CASSIGRDQPQHF; CDR3nt: TGTGCCAGCAGTATAGGTCGCGATCAGCCCCAGCATTTT
j_gene: TRBJ1-6; d_gene: -; v_gene: TRBV4-3; abundance: once; CDR3aa: CASSRSWGDSPLHF; CDR3nt: TGCGCCAGCAGCCGGAGCTGGGGGGACTCCCCCCTCCACTTT